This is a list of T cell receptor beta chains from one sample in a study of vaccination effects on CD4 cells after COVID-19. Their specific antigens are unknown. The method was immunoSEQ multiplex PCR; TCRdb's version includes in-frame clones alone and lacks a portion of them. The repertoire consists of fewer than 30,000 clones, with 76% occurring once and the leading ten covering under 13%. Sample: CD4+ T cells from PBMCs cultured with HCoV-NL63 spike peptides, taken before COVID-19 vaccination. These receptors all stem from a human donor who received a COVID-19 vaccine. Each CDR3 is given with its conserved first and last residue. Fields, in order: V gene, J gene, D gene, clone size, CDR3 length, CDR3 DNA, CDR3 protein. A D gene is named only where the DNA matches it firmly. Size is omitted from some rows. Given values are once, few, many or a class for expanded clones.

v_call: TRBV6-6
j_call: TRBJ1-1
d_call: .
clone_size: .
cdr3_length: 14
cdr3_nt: TGTGCCAGCAGTTTTATTCTGGTGAACACTGAAGCTTTCTTT
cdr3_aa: CASSFILVNTEAFF

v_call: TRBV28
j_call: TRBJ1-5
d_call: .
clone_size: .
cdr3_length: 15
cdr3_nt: TGTGCCAGCAGTTCCACCCGATATAGCAATCAGCCCCAGCATTTT
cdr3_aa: CASSSTRYSNQPQHF

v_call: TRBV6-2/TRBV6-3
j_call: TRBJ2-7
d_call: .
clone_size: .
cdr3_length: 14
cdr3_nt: TGTGCCAGCAGTTACCCGGACCCGACCCTCGAGCAGTACTTC
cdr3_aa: CASSYPDPTLEQYF

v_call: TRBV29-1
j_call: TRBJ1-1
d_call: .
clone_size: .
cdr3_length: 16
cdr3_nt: TGCAGCGTCGATAACGGGAGGGCCCCGGTGAACACTGAAGCTTTCTTT
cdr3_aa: CSVDNGRAPVNTEAFF

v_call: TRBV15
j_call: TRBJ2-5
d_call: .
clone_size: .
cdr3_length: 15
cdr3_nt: TGTGCCACCAGCAGAAGCGGTCGGGGTGTGGAGACCCAGTACTTC
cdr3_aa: CATSRSGRGVETQYF

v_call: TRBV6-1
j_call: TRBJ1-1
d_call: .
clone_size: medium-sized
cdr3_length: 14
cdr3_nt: TGTGCCAGCAGTGAAGACGCAGGGGATTCTAAAGCTTTCTTT
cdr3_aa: CASSEDAGDSKAFF

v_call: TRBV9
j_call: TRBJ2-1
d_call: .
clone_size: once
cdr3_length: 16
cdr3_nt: TGTGCCAGCAGCCCATCTAGCGACCCCTCCTACAATGAGCAGTTCTTC
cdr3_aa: CASSPSSDPSYNEQFF

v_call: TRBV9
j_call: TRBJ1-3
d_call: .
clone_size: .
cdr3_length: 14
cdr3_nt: TGTGCCAGCTCACCTACTCCGGGGGGAAACACCATATATTTT
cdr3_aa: CASSPTPGGNTIYF

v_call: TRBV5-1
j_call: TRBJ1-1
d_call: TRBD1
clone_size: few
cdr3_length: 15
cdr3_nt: TGCGCCAGCAGCTCAAGACAGGGTTTGTACACTGAAGCTTTCTTT
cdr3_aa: CASSSRQGLYTEAFF

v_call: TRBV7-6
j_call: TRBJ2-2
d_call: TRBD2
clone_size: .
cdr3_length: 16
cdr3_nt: TGTGCCAGCAGCCCAGGTGGGACTAGCGGCACCGGGGAGCTGTTTTTT
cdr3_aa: CASSPGGTSGTGELFF

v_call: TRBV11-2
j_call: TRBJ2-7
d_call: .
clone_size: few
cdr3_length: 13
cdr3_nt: TGTGCCAGCAGCTTAGATCTGTCCTACGAGCAGTACTTC
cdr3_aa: CASSLDLSYEQYF

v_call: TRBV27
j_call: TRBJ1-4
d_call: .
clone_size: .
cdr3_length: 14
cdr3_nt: TGTGCCAGCAGTCCGGGCGGTACGGGTGAAAAACTGTTTTTT
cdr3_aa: CASSPGGTGEKLFF

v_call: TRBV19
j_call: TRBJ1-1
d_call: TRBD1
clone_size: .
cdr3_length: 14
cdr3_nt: TGTGCCAGTAGTCGACAGGGTAGGGGTTCTGGAGCTTTCTTT
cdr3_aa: CASSRQGRGSGAFF

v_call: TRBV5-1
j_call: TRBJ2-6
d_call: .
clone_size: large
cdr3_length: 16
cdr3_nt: TGCGCCAGCAGCTTCTCGGGGGGCCCTGGGGCCAACGTCCTGACTTTC
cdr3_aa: CASSFSGGPGANVLTF

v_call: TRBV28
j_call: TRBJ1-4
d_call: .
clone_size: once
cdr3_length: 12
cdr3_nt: TGTGCCACCAATGGAGACAGCCGAATTATGTTTTTT
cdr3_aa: CATNGDSRIMFF

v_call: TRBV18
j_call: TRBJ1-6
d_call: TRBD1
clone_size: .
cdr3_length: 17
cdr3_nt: TGTGCCAGCTCACCGGGACAGGGTCTAGGGAAGAGTTCACCCCTCCACTTT
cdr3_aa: CASSPGQGLGKSSPLHF

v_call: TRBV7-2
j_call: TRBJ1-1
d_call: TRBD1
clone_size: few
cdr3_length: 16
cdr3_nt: TGTGCCAGCAGCCCTAATCCCACAGGGGTGAACACTGAAGCTTTCTTT
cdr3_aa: CASSPNPTGVNTEAFF

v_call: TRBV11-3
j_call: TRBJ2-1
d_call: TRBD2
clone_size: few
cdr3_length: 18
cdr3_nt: TGTGCCAGCAGCTTAGACCAGGGAGGTAGCGGGAGTCCTAATGAGCAGTTCTTC
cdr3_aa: CASSLDQGGSGSPNEQFF

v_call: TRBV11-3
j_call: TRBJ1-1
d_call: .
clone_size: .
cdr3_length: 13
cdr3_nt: TGTGCCAGCAGCTTATTTCAGGACACTGAAGCTTTCTTT
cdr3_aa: CASSLFQDTEAFF

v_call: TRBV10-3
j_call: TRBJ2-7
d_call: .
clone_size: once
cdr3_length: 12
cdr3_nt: TGTGCCATCAGTGAAGTCGCCTACGAGCAGTACTTC
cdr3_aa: CAISEVAYEQYF

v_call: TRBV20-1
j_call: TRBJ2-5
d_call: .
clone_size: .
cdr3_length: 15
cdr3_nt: TGCAGTGCTAGTGGGCTTGGCAGGGGCCAAGAGACCCAGTACTTC
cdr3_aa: CSASGLGRGQETQYF

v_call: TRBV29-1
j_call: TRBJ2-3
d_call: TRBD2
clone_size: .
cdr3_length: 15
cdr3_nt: TGCAGCGCTAAACCGGGACTAGCGATTACAGATACGCAGTATTTT
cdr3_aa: CSAKPGLAITDTQYF

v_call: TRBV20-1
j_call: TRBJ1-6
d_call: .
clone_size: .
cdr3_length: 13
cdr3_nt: TGCAGTGCTAGTACGACAGATAATTCACCCCTCCACTTT
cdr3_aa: CSASTTDNSPLHF

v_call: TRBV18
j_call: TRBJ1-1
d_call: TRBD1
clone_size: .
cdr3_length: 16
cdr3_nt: TGTGCCAGCTCACCACAGCAGGGACAGGGCGGCCCTGAAGCTTTCTTT
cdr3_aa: CASSPQQGQGGPEAFF

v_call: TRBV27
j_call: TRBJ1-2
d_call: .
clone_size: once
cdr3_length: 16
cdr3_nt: TGTGCCAGCAGTTTCGGTTTAAGGGGCAACCGCTATGGCTACACCTTC
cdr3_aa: CASSFGLRGNRYGYTF

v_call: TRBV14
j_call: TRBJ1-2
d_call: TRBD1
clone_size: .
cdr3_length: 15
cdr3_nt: TGTGCCAGCAGCCCTAGACAGGGGGATAACTATGGCTACACCTTC
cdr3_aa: CASSPRQGDNYGYTF

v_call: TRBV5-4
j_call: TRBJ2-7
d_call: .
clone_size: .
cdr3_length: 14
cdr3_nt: TGTGCCAGCAGCTTGGGACAGCGAATGGACGAGCAGTACTTC
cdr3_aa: CASSLGQRMDEQYF

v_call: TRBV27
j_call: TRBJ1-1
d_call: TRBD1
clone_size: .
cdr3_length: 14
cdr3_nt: TGTGCCAGCAGTGCTCAGGGGGCCGACACTGAAGCTTTCTTT
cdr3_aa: CASSAQGADTEAFF

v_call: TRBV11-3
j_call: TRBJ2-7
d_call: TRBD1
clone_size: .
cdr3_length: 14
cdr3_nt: TGTGCCAGCAGCTTAAATGGACAGGGTGGCGAGCAGTACTTC
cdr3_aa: CASSLNGQGGEQYF

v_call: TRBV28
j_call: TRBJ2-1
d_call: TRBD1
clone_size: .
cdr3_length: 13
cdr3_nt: TGTGCCAGCAAAGGACAGGTCTACAATGAGCAGTTCTTC
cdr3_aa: CASKGQVYNEQFF

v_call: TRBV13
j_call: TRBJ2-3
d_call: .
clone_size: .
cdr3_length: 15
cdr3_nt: TGTGCCAGCAGCGCGACTAGGTCTTCCACAGATACGCAGTATTTT
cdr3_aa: CASSATRSSTDTQYF

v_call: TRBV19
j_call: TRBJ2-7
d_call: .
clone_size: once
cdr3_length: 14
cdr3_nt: TGTGCCAGTAGTCCGCGGTCCCTAACCTACGAGCAGTACTTC
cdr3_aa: CASSPRSLTYEQYF

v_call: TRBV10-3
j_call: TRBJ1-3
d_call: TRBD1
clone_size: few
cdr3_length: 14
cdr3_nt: TGTGCCATCAGGGGGACAGGGGCTGGAAACACCATATATTTT
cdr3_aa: CAIRGTGAGNTIYF

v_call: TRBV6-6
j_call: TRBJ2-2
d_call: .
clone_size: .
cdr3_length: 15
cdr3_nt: TGTGCCAGCAGTTGGGGTGTGGGAAACACCGGGGAGCTGTTTTTT
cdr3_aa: CASSWGVGNTGELFF

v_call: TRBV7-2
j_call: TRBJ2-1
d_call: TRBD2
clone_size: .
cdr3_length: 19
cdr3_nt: TGTGCCAGCAGCTTTGGGACTAGCGGGAGGACAGGCTCCTACAATGAGCAGTTCTTC
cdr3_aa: CASSFGTSGRTGSYNEQFF